This passage covers 28 T cell receptor beta chains from one sample sequenced in a study of blood T cell repertoires in COVID-19. The table came from immunoSEQ multiplex PCR; TCRdb's copy has only in-frame clones and leaves some out. The sample has under 350,000 clones, 85% to 90% seen once. Sequenced material: peripheral blood. The receptors shown here come from a woman under 40 with COVID-19, enrolled during active disease.

CDR3: CASSLSQVEKLFF. The CDR3, as DNA: TGTGCCAGCAGCTTGAGCCAGGTCGAAAAACTGTTTTTT. V gene TRBV5-5 combines with J gene TRBJ1-4; no clear D. Germline assignment: CDR1 SGHKS and CDR2 YYEKEE (reference sequence). CDR3 length: 13 residues. V was cut by 1 base and J by 8 bases, with 9 bases left in between.

The J gene is TRBJ2-3, the V gene TRBV19, with 8 nucleotides matching TRBD2. This CDR3 has 14 residues. J gave up 6 bases and V 5 bases, and 7 bases lay outside the gene matches. The germline CDR1 and CDR2 sequences are LNHDA and SQIVND (reference sequence). The chain's CDR3 is CASSLGLAEDTQYF. The CDR3 DNA is TGTGCCAGTAGTCTAGGACTAGCCGAGGATACGCAGTATTTT.

The J gene is TRBJ2-1, the V gene TRBV7-9, with TRBD1 matching over 7 bases. J gave up 8 bases and V 2 bases, and 6 bases lay outside the gene matches. Germline V gives CDR1 SEHNR, CDR2 FQNEAQ (reference sequence). This CDR3 has 14 amino acids. The CDR3 DNA is TGTGCCAGCAGCTTACACACAGGGGTGGATGAGCAGTTCTTC. Amino acid sequence: CASSLHTGVDEQFF.

A remark on this clone: In the same sample, other DNA sequences code for this CDR3. The chain carries TRBV27 and TRBJ1-1; D possibly corresponds to TRBD1 (5 bases). Germline V gene sequence: CDR1 MNHEY, CDR2 SMNVEV (reference sequence). This CDR3 is built from 14 residues. V gave up 0 bases and J gave up 1 base, with 6 bases separating them. CDR3 in amino acids: CASSLSRGNTEAFF. For the CDR3, the DNA is TGTGCCAGCAGTTTATCAAGGGGGAACACTGAAGCTTTCTTT.

The chain couples TRBV4-1 to TRBJ2-3; 12 nucleotides line up with TRBD2. The CDR3 has 17 residues. Germline loops: CDR1 MGHRA, CDR2 YSYEKL. J was trimmed by 1 base and V by 4 bases; bases with no gene match: 6. CDR3: CASSPRTSGVGTDTQYF. The CDR3 DNA reads as TGCGCCAGCAGCCCTCGGACTAGCGGGGTAGGCACAGATACGCAGTATTTT.

The chain couples TRBV12-3 or TRBV12-4 to TRBJ2-5, with 8 nucleotides matching TRBD2. Trimming removed 8 bases from V and 5 bases from J; junction bases left unmatched: 4. The CDR3 covers 12 residues. CDR3 nucleotides: TGTGCCAGCGCCTCTAGCGGGGAGACCCAGTACTTC. Translating it yields CASASSGETQYF.

The rearrangement links TRBV19 to TRBJ1-1; D is uncertain. CDR3 length: 11 residues. CDR1 is LNHDA, CDR2 SQIVND, per germline (reference sequence). The germline V and J ends were trimmed by 3 bases and 11 bases, with 10 bases remaining between them. The DNA for the CDR3 is TGTGCCAGTAGTATGGAGGGAAGGGCTTTCTTT. Translation gives CASSMEGRAFF.

This rearrangement joins TRBV11-2 to TRBJ1-2; tentative D call: TRBD1 (5 bases). V was pared by 11 bases and J by 7 bases, with 23 bases between. CDR1 is SGHAT, CDR2 FQNNGV, per germline. CDR3 length: 14 residues. DNA of the CDR3: TGTGCCTCGGCACCCGGGGGTTTTAGCGGTGGCTACACCTTC. Its translation is CASAPGGFSGGYTF.

V is TRBV7-9 and J is TRBJ1-1, with 9 bases aligning to TRBD1. CDR1 SEHNR and CDR2 FQNEAQ come from the germline V gene (reference sequence). The V segment lost 1 base and the J segment 0 bases; nucleotides outside the gene matches: 0. This CDR3 contains 15 residues. The CDR3 nucleotides are TGTGCCAGCAGCTTAGGGGACAGGGTGAACACTGAAGCTTTCTTT. Its protein is CASSLGDRVNTEAFF. The full variable domain, its missing parts supplied by reference TRBV7-9 and TRBJ1-1, is DTGVSQNPRHKITKRGQNVTFRCDPISEHNRLYWYRQTLGQGPEFLTYFQNEAQLEKSRLLSDRFSAERPKGSFSTLEIQRTEQGDSAMYLCASSLGDRVNTEAFFGQGTRLTVV.

The rearrangement links TRBV9 to TRBJ2-2; TRBD2 matches at 8 bases. CDR1 and CDR2 from the germline V gene are SGDLS and YYNGEE. The CDR3 has 16 residues. With 4 bases clipped from V and 3 bases from J, the junction kept 8 bases outside the gene matches. CDR3 amino acids: CASSISGGDYTGELFF. The CDR3 DNA follows: TGTGCCAGCAGCATAAGCGGGGGAGATTACACCGGGGAGCTGTTTTTT.

The V call is TRBV27, the J call TRBJ2-7, with 7 bases fitting TRBD1. V lost 8 bases, J lost 4 bases, and 11 bases stayed unmatched. Germline lookup yields CDR1 MNHEY and CDR2 SMNVEV (reference sequence). The CDR3 has 14 residues. CDR3: CASSPQGLIYEQYF. DNA of the CDR3: TGTGCCAGCTCCCCACAGGGGCTTATTTACGAGCAGTACTTC.

This clone was recorded once. This chain links TRBV7-8 with TRBJ1-4, with D maybe TRBD1 (5 bases). V was pared by 5 bases and J by 8 bases, with 21 bases between. The germline V gene has CDR1 SGHVS and CDR2 FQNEAQ. This CDR3 contains 16 residues. The CDR3 sequence is CASSAEAGLPGEKLFF. The CDR3 nucleotides read TGTGCCAGCAGCGCCGAGGCGGGACTCCCTGGGGAAAAACTGTTTTTT.

The CDR3 coding sequence is TGTGCCACTCGGGCAGTGGGGGGAGAGACCCAGTACTTC. Residues: CATRAVGGETQYF. The rearrangement links TRBV6-5 to TRBJ2-5, with D tentatively TRBD2 (6 bases). Germline loops: CDR1 MNHEY, CDR2 SVGAGI. There are 13 residues in the CDR3. V was shortened by 10 bases and J by 4 bases, with 16 bases between the two germline ends.

The chain uses TRBV6-5 and TRBJ2-5; D is undetermined. The CDR3 is 13 residues long. The V gene lost 8 bases and the J gene lost 2 bases, with 12 bases spanning the gap. Germline lookup yields CDR1 MNHEY and CDR2 SVGAGI. CDR3 protein: CASRLTAQETQYF. DNA for the CDR3: TGTGCCAGCCGTCTTACAGCACAAGAGACCCAGTACTTC.

The chain couples TRBV6-5 to TRBJ2-7, with D hard to call. The CDR3 spans 15 residues. CDR1 is MNHEY, CDR2 SVGAGI, per germline. V was shortened by 6 bases and J by 0 bases, with 15 bases between the two germline ends. The CDR3 here is CASSANYASSYEQYV. CDR3 DNA: TGTGCCAGCAGCGCGAACTATGCTAGCTCCTACGAGCAGTACGTC.

The V call is TRBV28, the J call TRBJ1-1; D remains unclear. V lost 5 bases and J lost 3, with 13 bases in between. Germline V lookup: CDR1 MDHEN, CDR2 SYDVKM. The CDR3 extends over 14 amino acids. In DNA, the CDR3 is TGTGCCAGCAGTGAGTGGGCGAGGGACACTGAAGCTTTCTTT. Translating it yields CASSEWARDTEAFF.

V is TRBV18 and J is TRBJ1-1; 8 positions match TRBD1. V was pared by 5 bases and J by 0 bases, with 5 bases of the junction left unmatched. This CDR3 is 15 amino acids long. Germline-derived CDR1 and CDR2 are KGHSH and LQKENI. The DNA for the CDR3 is TGTGCCAGCTCAGCCCGACAGGGGTTGAACACTGAAGCTTTCTTT. Amino acid sequence: CASSARQGLNTEAFF.

The chain has TRBV11-1 and TRBJ2-4; 9 bases are a match to TRBD1. Trimming cost V 5 bases and J 9 bases; bases outside gene matches: 8. The CDR3 covers 14 residues. Germline assignment: CDR1 SGHAT and CDR2 FQDESV (reference sequence). The DNA for the CDR3 is TGTGCCAGCAGCCATGCCGGGACAGGGCCCATTCAGTACTTC. Translated, it gives CASSHAGTGPIQYF.

The chain is built from TRBV2 and TRBJ1-5; 8 nucleotides line up with TRBD1. Germline assignment: CDR1 SNHLY and CDR2 FYNNEI. The CDR3 length is 14 residues. V shed 3 bases and J 9 bases; nucleotides not matched to a gene: 7. The CDR3 is CASSEFRGPLPQHF. CDR3 in DNA: TGTGCCAGCAGTGAGTTCAGGGGGCCTCTGCCCCAGCATTTT.

The chain employs TRBV19 and TRBJ2-5; D gene uncertain. Germline V gene sequence: CDR1 LNHDA, CDR2 SQIVND (reference sequence). The CDR3 extends over 12 amino acids. V was cut by 7 bases and J by 0 bases, with 6 bases left in between. The CDR3 loop reads CASNSNQETQYF. In nucleotides, the CDR3 is TGTGCCAGTAATTCTAACCAAGAGACCCAGTACTTC.

The chain has TRBV28 and TRBJ1-2, with 8 bases identical to TRBD1. Unmatched junction bases numbered 11, after V lost 8 bases and J lost 0 bases. Germline CDR1 and CDR2: MDHEN and SYDVKM. This CDR3 spans 16 amino acids. The CDR3 is CASSTSTGGANYGYTF. In DNA, the CDR3 is TGTGCCAGCTCAACCAGCACAGGGGGGGCTAACTATGGCTACACCTTC.

This clone was detected a few times. CDR3 region: CASSEQGRDGYTF. DNA of the CDR3: TGTGCCAGCAGCGAACAGGGGAGAGATGGCTACACCTTC. V is TRBV7-8 and J is TRBJ1-2; 7 bases match TRBD1. This CDR3 contains 13 residues. Germline V gene lookup returns CDR1 SGHVS and CDR2 FQNEAQ. Unmatched junction bases numbered 6, after V lost 5 bases and J lost 6 bases. Together with reference TRBV7-8 and TRBJ1-2, the CDR3 gives the full variable domain: GAGVSQSPRYKVAKRGQDVALRCDPISGHVSLFWYQQALGQGPEFLTYFQNEAQLDKSGLPSDRFFAERPEGSVSTLKIQRTQQEDSAVYLCASSEQGRDGYTFGSGTRLTVV.

This clone showed up just a few times. The chain employs TRBV4-2 and TRBJ1-6; 9 positions agree with TRBD1. The CDR3 is 16 residues long. CDR1 and CDR2 (germline): LGHNA, YNFKEQ. The trim removed 5 bases at V and 6 bases at J, leaving 8 bases unmatched. CDR3 in DNA: TGTGCCAGCAGCAATGAACCGGGACAGGGTAATTCACCCCTCCACTTT. Encoded protein: CASSNEPGQGNSPLHF.

This chain connects TRBV13 to TRBJ2-2; D perhaps matches TRBD1 (6 bases). Germline CDR1 is PRHDT and CDR2 is FYEKMQ (reference sequence). This CDR3 has 14 residues. Trimming stripped 4 bases from V and 6 bases from J, with 12 bases between. The DNA for the CDR3 is TGTGCCAGCAGCTCAGGGGTAGAGGCCGGGGAGCTGTTTTTT. Translating gives CASSSGVEAGELFF.

The chain employs TRBV2 and TRBJ2-5; 10 nucleotides align to TRBD1. CDR1 and CDR2 (germline): SNHLY, FYNNEI. The CDR3 length is 14 residues. The junction had 8 bases not matched to a gene; V was cut back by 8 bases and J by 5 bases. DNA of the CDR3: TGTGCCAGCGGCTCGACAGGGGGCGGTGAGACCCAGTACTTC. It encodes CASGSTGGGETQYF.

J is TRBJ1-1 and V is TRBV5-1, with D possibly TRBD1 on 5 matching bases. Trimming left V 0 bases short and J 2 bases short, with 8 bases between. Germline-derived CDR1 and CDR2 are SGHRS and YFSETQ. The CDR3 contains 14 residues. The CDR3 DNA reads TGCGCCAGCAGCTTGGACGGGACTAACACTGAAGCTTTCTTT. Its protein product is CASSLDGTNTEAFF. The full variable domain, its missing parts supplied by reference TRBV5-1 and TRBJ1-1, is KAGVTQTPRYLIKTRGQQVTLSCSPISGHRSVSWYQQTPGQGLQFLFEYFSETQRNKGNFPGRFSGRQFSNSRSEMNVSTLELGDSALYLCASSLDGTNTEAFFGQGTRLTVV.

The chain employs TRBV6-2 or TRBV6-3 and TRBJ1-2, with no clear D. Deletions cut 2 bases from V and 4 bases from J, with 11 bases between. This CDR3 contains 14 residues. The germline V gene has CDR1 MNHEY and CDR2 SVGEGT. The CDR3 reads CASSYLRSTYGYTF. In nucleotides, the CDR3 is TGTGCCAGCAGTTACCTTCGGAGCACCTATGGCTACACCTTC.

This chain joins TRBV6-5 and TRBJ2-2, with TRBD1 matching 9 bases. The germline CDR1 and CDR2 sequences are MNHEY and SVGAGI. J lost 4 bases, V lost 5 bases, and 5 bases had no gene match. The CDR3 extends over 15 amino acids. The CDR3 is CASSKDRGGTGELFF. CDR3 DNA: TGTGCCAGCAGTAAGGACAGGGGAGGCACCGGGGAGCTGTTTTTT.